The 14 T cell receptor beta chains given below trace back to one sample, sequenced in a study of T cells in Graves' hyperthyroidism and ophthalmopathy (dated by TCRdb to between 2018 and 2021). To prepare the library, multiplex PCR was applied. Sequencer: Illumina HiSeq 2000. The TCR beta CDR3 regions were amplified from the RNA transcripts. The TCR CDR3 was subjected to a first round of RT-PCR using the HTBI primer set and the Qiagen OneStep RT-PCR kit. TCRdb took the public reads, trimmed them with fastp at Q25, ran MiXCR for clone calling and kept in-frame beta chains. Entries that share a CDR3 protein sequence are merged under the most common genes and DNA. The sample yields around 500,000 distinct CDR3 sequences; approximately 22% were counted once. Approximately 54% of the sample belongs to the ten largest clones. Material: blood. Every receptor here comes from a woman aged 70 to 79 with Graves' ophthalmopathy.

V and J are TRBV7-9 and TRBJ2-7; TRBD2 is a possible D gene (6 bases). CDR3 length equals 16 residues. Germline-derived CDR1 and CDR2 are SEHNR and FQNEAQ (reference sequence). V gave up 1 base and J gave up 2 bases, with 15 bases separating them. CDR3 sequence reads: CASSLDLGGDAYEQYF. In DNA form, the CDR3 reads TGTGCCAGCAGCTTAGATTTAGGAGGGGACGCCTACGAGCAGTACTTC.

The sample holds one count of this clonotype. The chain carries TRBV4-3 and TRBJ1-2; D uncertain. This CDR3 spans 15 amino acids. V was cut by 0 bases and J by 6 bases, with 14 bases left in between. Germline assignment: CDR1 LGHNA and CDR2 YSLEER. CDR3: CASSQDELGSNGYTF. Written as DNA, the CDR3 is TGCGCCAGCAGCCAAGATGAGCTAGGGTCGAATGGCTACACCTTC.

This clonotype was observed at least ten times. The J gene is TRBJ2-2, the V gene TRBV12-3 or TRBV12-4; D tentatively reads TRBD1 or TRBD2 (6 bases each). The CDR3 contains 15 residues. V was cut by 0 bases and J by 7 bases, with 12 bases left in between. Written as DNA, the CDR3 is TGTGCCAGCAGTTTAGCAAGCGGAGGGGGCGGGGAGCTGTTTTTT. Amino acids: CASSLASGGGGELFF.

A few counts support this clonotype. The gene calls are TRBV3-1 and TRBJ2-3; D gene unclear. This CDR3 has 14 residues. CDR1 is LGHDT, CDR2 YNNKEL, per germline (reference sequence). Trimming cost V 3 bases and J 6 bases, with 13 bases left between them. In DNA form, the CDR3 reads TGTGCCAGCAGCCATCCAGGCCCAACCGATACGCAGTATTTT. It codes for CASSHPGPTDTQYF.

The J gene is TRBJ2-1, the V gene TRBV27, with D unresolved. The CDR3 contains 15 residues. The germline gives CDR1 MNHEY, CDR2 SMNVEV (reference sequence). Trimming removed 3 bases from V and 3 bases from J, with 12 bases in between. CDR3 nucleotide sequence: TGTGCCAGCAGTTTTGGCAGAAGCCGCTACAATGAGCAGTTCTTC. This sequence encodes CASSFGRSRYNEQFF.

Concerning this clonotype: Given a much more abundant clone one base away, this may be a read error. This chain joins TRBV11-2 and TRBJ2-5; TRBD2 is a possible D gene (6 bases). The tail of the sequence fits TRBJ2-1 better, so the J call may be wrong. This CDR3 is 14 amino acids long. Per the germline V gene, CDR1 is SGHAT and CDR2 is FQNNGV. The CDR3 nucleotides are TGTGCCAGCAGGCCCGGGACTCTCGGGGAGACCCAGTTCTTC. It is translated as CASRPGTLGETQFF.

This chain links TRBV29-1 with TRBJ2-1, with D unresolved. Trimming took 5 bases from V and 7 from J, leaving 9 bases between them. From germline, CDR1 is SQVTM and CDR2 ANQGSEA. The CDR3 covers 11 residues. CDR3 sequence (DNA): TGCAGCGTTCACGGTGAGAATGAGCAGTTCTTC. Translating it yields CSVHGENEQFF.

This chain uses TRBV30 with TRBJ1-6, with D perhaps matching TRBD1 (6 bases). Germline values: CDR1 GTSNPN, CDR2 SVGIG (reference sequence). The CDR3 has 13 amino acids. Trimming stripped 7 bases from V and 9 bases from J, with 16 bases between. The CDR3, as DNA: TGTGCCTCTGGGCCGGGGGCGGCTTCACCCCTCCACTTT. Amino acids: CASGPGAASPLHF.

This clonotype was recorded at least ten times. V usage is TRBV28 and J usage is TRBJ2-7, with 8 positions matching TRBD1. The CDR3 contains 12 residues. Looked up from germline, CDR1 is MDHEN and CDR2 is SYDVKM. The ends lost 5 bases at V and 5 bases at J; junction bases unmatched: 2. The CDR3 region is CASSGQGHEQYF. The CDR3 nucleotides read TGTGCCAGCAGTGGACAGGGCCACGAGCAGTACTTC.

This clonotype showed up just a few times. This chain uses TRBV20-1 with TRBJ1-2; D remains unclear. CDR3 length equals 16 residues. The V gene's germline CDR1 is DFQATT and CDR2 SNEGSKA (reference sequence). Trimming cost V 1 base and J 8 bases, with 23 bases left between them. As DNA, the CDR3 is TGCAGTGCTAGAGGCCCTCGGGCAGGAACTAATAACGGCTACACCTTC. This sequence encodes CSARGPRAGTNNGYTF.

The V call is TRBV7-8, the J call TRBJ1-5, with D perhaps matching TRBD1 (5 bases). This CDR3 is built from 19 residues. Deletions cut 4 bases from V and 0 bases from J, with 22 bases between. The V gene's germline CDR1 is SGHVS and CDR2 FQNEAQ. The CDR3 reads CASSSGVGGGISSNQPQHF. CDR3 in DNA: TGTGCCAGCAGCTCCGGAGTTGGGGGAGGGATTAGTAGCAATCAGCCCCAGCATTTT.

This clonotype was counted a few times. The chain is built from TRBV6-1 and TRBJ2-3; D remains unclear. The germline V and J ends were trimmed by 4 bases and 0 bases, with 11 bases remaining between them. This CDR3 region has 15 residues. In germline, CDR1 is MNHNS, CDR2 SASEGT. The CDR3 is CASSVDPRSTDTQYF. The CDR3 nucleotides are TGTGCCAGCAGTGTAGACCCGAGGAGCACAGATACGCAGTATTTT.

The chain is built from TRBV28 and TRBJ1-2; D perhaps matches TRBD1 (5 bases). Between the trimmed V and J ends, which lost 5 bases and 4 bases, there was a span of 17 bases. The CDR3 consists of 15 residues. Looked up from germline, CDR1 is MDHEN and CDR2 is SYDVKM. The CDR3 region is CASSMSRGFIYGYTF. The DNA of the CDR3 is TGTGCCAGCAGTATGAGCCGGGGGTTTATCTATGGCTACACCTTC.

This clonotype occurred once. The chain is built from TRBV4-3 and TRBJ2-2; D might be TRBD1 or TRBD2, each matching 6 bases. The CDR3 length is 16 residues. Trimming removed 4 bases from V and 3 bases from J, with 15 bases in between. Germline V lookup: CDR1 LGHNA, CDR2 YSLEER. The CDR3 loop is CASSPQGGRYTGELFF. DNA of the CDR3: TGCGCCAGCAGCCCCCAAGGGGGGAGGTACACCGGGGAGCTGTTTTTT.